These T cell receptor beta chains were read from a single sample in a study of T cells in localized non-small cell lung cancer. Profiled with immunoSEQ multiplex PCR; TCRdb holds only in-frame clones, not every one. The sample shows about 15,000 clones, approximately 89% of them seen only once. The sample consisted of peripheral blood, taken before any cancer treatment. These receptors were taken from a female donor over 55 with stage I squamous cell lung carcinoma. The CDR3 runs from the conserved cysteine through the conserved F or W. Fields, in order: D gene, J gene, clone size, V gene, CDR3 DNA, CDR3 protein. A D gene is named only where the DNA matches it firmly. Some rows have no size entry. The others give once, few or many, or a class for an expanded clone.

>TRBD2|TRBJ2-3|NA|TRBV15
TGTGCCACCAGCAGAGATCTAGCGGGGGCCACAGATACGCAGTATTTT
CATSRDLAGATDTQYF
>NA|TRBJ2-2|NA|TRBV29-1
TGCAGCGTTGATGGGGCCAACACCGGGGAGCTGTTTTTT
CSVDGANTGELFF
>NA|TRBJ2-2|once|TRBV7-2
TGTGCCAGCAGCCCACGCCTAGGAGGGGAGCTGTTTTTT
CASSPRLGGELFF
>TRBD2|TRBJ2-3|NA|TRBV7-3
TGTGCCAGCAGCTTAACTGGAACTAGCGGGGGGGGGGATACGCAGTATTTT
CASSLTGTSGGGDTQYF
>TRBD2|TRBJ2-1|NA|TRBV2
TGTGCCAGCATTAGCGGGGGGGCGCCCAATGAGCAGTTCTTC
CASISGGAPNEQFF
>TRBD2|TRBJ2-1|NA|TRBV6-8
TGTGCCAGCAATCCTCGCTCGCCCCCGGGACGGGGGGGCCACAATGAGCAGTTCTTC
CASNPRSPPGRGGHNEQFF
>NA|TRBJ1-1|NA|TRBV7-9
TGTGCCAGCAGCCGCCGGGTCTCGAACACTGAAGCTTTCTTT
CASSRRVSNTEAFF
>NA|TRBJ1-2|NA|TRBV6-1
TGTGCCAGCAGCGTCAGGGTCTCTATCTATGGCTACACCTTC
CASSVRVSIYGYTF
>NA|TRBJ1-5|few|TRBV6-5
TGTGCCAGCAGTTATGGCGGGTTTCAGCCCCAGCATTTT
CASSYGGFQPQHF
>TRBD2|TRBJ2-7|NA|TRBV4-3
TGCGCCAGCAGCCAGTTTATAGCGGGAGGGAGCTCCTACGAGCAGTACTTC
CASSQFIAGGSSYEQYF
>NA|TRBJ2-7|few|TRBV5-6
TGTGCCAGCAGCTTGGCGTACTCCACATACGAGCAGTACTTC
CASSLAYSTYEQYF